Below, 3 T cell receptor beta chains from the same sample are listed, as sequenced in a study of T-cell memory formation after mild COVID-19. TCRdb processed the 5' RACE reads anew with MiXCR; each CDR3 protein has one entry. The table includes about 350,000 distinct CDR3 sequences, 12% to 15% detected once. Sequenced sample: PBMCs or a T cell subset sorted from them (not recorded which). The receptors derive from a man aged 18 to 29 who had mild COVID-19 (a few samples of this study predate the infection). Cell type and time point are not known.

At least ten counts were recorded for this clonotype. This sequence joins TRBV20-1 and TRBJ2-2; 9 nucleotides agree with TRBD1. The germline gives CDR1 DFQATT, CDR2 SNEGSKA (reference sequence). The CDR3 is made up of 15 amino acids. The ends lost 5 bases at V and 4 bases at J; junction bases unmatched: 8. In nucleotides, the CDR3 is TGCAGTGCTGTTCCCGGGACAGGGATCACCGGGGAGCTGTTTTTT. It codes for CSAVPGTGITGELFF.

The chain uses TRBV4-3 and TRBJ2-6; 7 positions agree with TRBD1. After removal of 4 bases from V and 0 bases from J, the junction contained 12 bases not matched to a gene. CDR3 length equals 19 residues. The germline CDR1 and CDR2 sequences are LGHNA and YSLEER. CDR3 DNA sequence: TGCGCCAGCAGCCCCAACAAGGGACAGCTAAACTCTGGGGCCAACGTCCTGACTTTC. Encoded protein: CASSPNKGQLNSGANVLTF.

V is TRBV6-2 or TRBV6-3 and J is TRBJ1-5; D is perhaps TRBD1 (6 bases). The germline CDR1 and CDR2 sequences are MNHEY and SVGEGT. CDR3 length: 15 amino acids. Between the trimmed V and J ends, which lost 6 bases and 0 bases, there was a span of 12 bases. Written as DNA, the CDR3 is TGTGCCAGCAGACGGACAGACTATAGCAATCAGCCCCAGCATTTT. Translating gives CASRRTDYSNQPQHF.